This T cell receptor beta chain derives from a study of response to subunit inactivated influenza vaccine. Overall study results and limits: After each seasonal influenza vaccination, few new T cells are recruited, the authors suggested.

TCRdb ran MiXCR on the RT-PCR reads and lists one entry per CDR3 protein. The sample consists of under 850,000 distinct CDR3 sequences, roughly 20% of them appearing once. Only a few counts were recorded for this clonotype. What it binds is unknown. The source was PBMCs from blood, collected 5 to 6 days after vaccination. This clonotype originated in a man aged 50-60 years who received an inactivated influenza vaccine.

Written as DNA, the CDR3 is TGCAGTGCTAGAGATCGAGACAGGCTCTTCTACGAGCAGTACTTC. Its protein is CSARDRDRLFYEQYF. The V gene is TRBV20-1, the J gene TRBJ2-7; D is possibly TRBD1 (6 bases). Germline V CDR1 and CDR2: DFQATT, SNEGSKA (reference sequence). The length of the CDR3 is 15 residues. V was cut by 0 bases and J by 3 bases, with 15 bases left in between.